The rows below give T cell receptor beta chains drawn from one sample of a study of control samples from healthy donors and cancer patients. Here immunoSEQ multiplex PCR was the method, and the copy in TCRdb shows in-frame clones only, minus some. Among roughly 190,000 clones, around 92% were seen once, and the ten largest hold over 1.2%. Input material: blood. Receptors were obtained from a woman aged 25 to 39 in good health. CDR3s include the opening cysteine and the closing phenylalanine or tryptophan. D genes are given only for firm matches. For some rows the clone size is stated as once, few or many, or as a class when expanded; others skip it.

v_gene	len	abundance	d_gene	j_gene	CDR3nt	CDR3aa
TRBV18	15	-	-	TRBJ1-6	TGTGCCAGCTCACCACAGGGTCGGGATAATTCACCCCTCCACTTT	CASSPQGRDNSPLHF
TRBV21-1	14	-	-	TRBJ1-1	TGTGCCAGCAGCAAAGTCGGGGGGAGGACTGAAGCTTTCTTT	CASSKVGGRTEAFF
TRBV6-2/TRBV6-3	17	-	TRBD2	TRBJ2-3	TGTGCCAGCAGTTACTCCTTAGCGGGAGGACCCACAGATACGCAGTATTTT	CASSYSLAGGPTDTQYF
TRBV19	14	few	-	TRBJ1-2	TGTGCCAGTAGTATAGGGTCCAGGTTTGATGGCTACACCTTC	CASSIGSRFDGYTF
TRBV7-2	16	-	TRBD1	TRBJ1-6	TGTGCCAGCAGCTTAGTAGGCAGGGGGAGGGATTCACCCCTCCACTTT	CASSLVGRGRDSPLHF
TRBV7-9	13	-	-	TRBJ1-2	TGTGCCAGCAGCTTAGACCAGAACTATGGCTACACCTTC	CASSLDQNYGYTF
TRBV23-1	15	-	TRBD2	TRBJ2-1	TGCGCCAGCGGCGTGACTAGCGGGCGATACAATGAGCAGTTCTTC	CASGVTSGRYNEQFF
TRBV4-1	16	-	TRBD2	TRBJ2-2	TGCGCCAGCAGCCAACCTGGGACTAGCAGGGGCGGGGAGCTGTTTTTT	CASSQPGTSRGGELFF
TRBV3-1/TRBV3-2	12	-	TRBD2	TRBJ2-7	TGTGCCAGCAGCCAGCTAGCGGAAGAGCAGTACTTC	CASSQLAEEQYF
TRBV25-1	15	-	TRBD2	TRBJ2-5	TGTGCCAGCAGTGAATCAACTAGCGGGAGGGAGACCCAGTACTTC	CASSESTSGRETQYF
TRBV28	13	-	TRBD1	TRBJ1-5	TGTGCCAGCAGGGACAGGGGGAATCAGCCCCAGCATTTT	CASRDRGNQPQHF
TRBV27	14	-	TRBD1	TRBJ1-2	TGTGCCAGCAGTCCCCGGGACAGGGTTGGTGGCTACACCTTC	CASSPRDRVGGYTF
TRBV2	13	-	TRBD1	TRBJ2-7	TGTGCCAGCACCGAGACAGGGGATGGCGAGCAGTACTTC	CASTETGDGEQYF
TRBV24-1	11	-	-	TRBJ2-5	TGTGCCACCAGTGATTTAGAGACCCAGTACTTC	CATSDLETQYF
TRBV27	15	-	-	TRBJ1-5	TGTGCCAGCAGTTTAGAGGGGCGTAGCAATCAGCCCCAGCATTTT	CASSLEGRSNQPQHF
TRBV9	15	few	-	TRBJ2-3	TGTGCCAGCAGCGTAGAGAGTCTTAGCACAGATACGCAGTATTTT	CASSVESLSTDTQYF
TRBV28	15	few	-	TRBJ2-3	TGTGCCAGCAGTTTACAGGGGTTAGAGACAGATACGCAGTATTTT	CASSLQGLETDTQYF
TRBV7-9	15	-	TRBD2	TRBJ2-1	TGTGCCAGCAGCGAAACTAGCGGGAGGGCCAATGAGCAGTTCTTC	CASSETSGRANEQFF
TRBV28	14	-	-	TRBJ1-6	TGTGCCAGCAGTTTAAGGTCAGGGAATTCACCCCTCCACTTT	CASSLRSGNSPLHF
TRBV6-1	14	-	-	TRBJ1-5	TGTGCCAGCAGTGACAGGGTGAACAATCAGCCCCAGCATTTT	CASSDRVNNQPQHF
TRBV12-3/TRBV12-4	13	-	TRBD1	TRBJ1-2	TGTGCCAGCAGTTTAGCGAGACAGGGACGCTACACCTTC	CASSLARQGRYTF
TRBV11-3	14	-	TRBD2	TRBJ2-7	TGTGCCAGCAGCTTGTTATTACTAGCGGGCGAGCAGTACTTC	CASSLLLLAGEQYF
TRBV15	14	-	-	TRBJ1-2	TGTGCCACCAGCAGAGACAGGACCAACTATGGCTACACCTTC	CATSRDRTNYGYTF
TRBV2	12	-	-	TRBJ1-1	TGTGCCAGCGGGGGCAGCAACACTGAAGCTTTCTTT	CASGGSNTEAFF
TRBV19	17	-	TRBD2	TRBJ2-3	TGTGCCAGTAGTCCCCGGACTAGCGGGGGGGCGGGAGATACGCAGTATTTT	CASSPRTSGGAGDTQYF
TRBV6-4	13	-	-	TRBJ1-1	TGTGCCAGCAGTGTTTTGGGGAACACTGAAGCTTTCTTT	CASSVLGNTEAFF
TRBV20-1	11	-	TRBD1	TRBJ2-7	TGCAGTGGGACAGGAACCTACGAGCAGTACTTC	CSGTGTYEQYF
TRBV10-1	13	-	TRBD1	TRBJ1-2	TGCGCCCGCCCGGGACAGCAAAACTATGGCTACACCTTC	CARPGQQNYGYTF
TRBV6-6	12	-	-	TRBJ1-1	TGTGCCAGCAGTTACAGAAACACTGAAGCTTTCTTT	CASSYRNTEAFF
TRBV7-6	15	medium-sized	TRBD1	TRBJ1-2	TGTGCCAGCAGCTCCCGACAGGGATCGGACTATGGCTACACCTTC	CASSSRQGSDYGYTF
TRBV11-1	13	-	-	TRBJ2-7	TGTGCCAGCAGTCGCGACAGCTCCTACGAGCAGTACTTC	CASSRDSSYEQYF
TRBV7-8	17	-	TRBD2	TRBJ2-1	TGTGCCAGCAGCTTATCCAGAGCGGGAGGTTCCTACAATGAGCAGTTCTTC	CASSLSRAGGSYNEQFF
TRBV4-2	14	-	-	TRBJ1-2	TGTGCCAGCAGCCAAATGACAGAGAACTATGGCTACACCTTC	CASSQMTENYGYTF
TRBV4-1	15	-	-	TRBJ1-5	TGCGCCAGCAGCCAAGCCGGCCGGGGCAATCAGCCCCAGCATTTT	CASSQAGRGNQPQHF
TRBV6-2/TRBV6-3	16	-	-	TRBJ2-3	TGTGCCAGCAGTTACGTCTCGGGAGTAGGCACAGATACGCAGTATTTT	CASSYVSGVGTDTQYF
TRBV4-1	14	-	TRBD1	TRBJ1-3	TGCGCCAGCAGCCATCTGACAGGGGGAAACACCATATATTTT	CASSHLTGGNTIYF
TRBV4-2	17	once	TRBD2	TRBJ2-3	TGTGCCAGCAGCCAAGCCGGACTAGCGGGGGGGTCAGATACGCAGTATTTT	CASSQAGLAGGSDTQYF
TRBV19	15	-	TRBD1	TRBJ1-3	TGTGCCAGTACCAGAACCACAGGGGCTGGAAACACCATATATTTT	CASTRTTGAGNTIYF
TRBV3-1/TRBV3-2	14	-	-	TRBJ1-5	TGTGCCAGCAGCCAACACTCTAGCAATCAGCCCCAGCATTTT	CASSQHSSNQPQHF
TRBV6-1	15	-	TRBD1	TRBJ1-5	TGTGCCAGCAGTGAACAGGGGGTTGGCAATCAGCCCCAGCATTTT	CASSEQGVGNQPQHF
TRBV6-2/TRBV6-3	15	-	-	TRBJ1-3	TGTGCCAGCAGTCTGGGACGCAACTCTGGAAACACCATATATTTT	CASSLGRNSGNTIYF
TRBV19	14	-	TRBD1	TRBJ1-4	TGTGCCAGTGGAGACAGGGGGCGATATGAAAAACTGTTTTTT	CASGDRGRYEKLFF
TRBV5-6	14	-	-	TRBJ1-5	TGTGCCAGCAGCTTAGCGGGGCTGAGGCAGCCCCAGCATTTT	CASSLAGLRQPQHF
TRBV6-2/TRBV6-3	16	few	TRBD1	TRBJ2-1	TGTGCCAGCAGTTACCCCGGACAGGGTAAAGGCAATGAGCAGTTCTTC	CASSYPGQGKGNEQFF
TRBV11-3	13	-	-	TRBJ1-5	TGTGCCAGCAGCATAGGGGGCAATCAGCCCCAGCATTTT	CASSIGGNQPQHF
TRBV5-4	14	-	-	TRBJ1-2	TGTGCCAGCAGCTTGGCCGCCCATAACTATGGCTACACCTTC	CASSLAAHNYGYTF
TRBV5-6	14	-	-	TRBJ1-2	TGTGCCAGCAGCTTGAGGAGAGGTCCCTATGGCTACACCTTC	CASSLRRGPYGYTF
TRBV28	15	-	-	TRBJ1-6	TGTGCCAGCAGACCCTCGTCAGGAAAGGATTCACCCCTCCACTTT	CASRPSSGKDSPLHF